This entry concerns a single TCR beta chain. The sample belongs to a study of blood T cell repertoires in COVID-19. Study background: The samples span acute and convalescent COVID-19 from the United States, Italy and Spain. PBMCs, B-cell-depleted T cells, or T cells provided the cDNA or gDNA that made up the material.

Authors' methods: Reference gene primer amplification gave nucleated cell count estimates. The table came from immunoSEQ multiplex PCR; TCRdb's copy has only in-frame clones and leaves some out. V and J calls and clone size are given by that table; D and trimming were obtained from the DNA. This table holds about 160,000 clones, less than 85% found once. The source is an elderly woman with active or convalescent COVID-19. Sample: peripheral blood.

CDR3 DNA sequence: TGTGCCAGCAGTTACTTCCAAGGGAGCCAGTATTTT. This sequence encodes CASSYFQGSQYF. The V and J genes are TRBV6-5 and TRBJ2-3, with D tentatively TRBD2 (5 bases). V was shortened by 1 base and J by 12 bases, with 11 bases between the two germline ends. The CDR3 sequence is 12 residues long. Germline CDR1 reads MNHEY; CDR2 reads SVGAGI.